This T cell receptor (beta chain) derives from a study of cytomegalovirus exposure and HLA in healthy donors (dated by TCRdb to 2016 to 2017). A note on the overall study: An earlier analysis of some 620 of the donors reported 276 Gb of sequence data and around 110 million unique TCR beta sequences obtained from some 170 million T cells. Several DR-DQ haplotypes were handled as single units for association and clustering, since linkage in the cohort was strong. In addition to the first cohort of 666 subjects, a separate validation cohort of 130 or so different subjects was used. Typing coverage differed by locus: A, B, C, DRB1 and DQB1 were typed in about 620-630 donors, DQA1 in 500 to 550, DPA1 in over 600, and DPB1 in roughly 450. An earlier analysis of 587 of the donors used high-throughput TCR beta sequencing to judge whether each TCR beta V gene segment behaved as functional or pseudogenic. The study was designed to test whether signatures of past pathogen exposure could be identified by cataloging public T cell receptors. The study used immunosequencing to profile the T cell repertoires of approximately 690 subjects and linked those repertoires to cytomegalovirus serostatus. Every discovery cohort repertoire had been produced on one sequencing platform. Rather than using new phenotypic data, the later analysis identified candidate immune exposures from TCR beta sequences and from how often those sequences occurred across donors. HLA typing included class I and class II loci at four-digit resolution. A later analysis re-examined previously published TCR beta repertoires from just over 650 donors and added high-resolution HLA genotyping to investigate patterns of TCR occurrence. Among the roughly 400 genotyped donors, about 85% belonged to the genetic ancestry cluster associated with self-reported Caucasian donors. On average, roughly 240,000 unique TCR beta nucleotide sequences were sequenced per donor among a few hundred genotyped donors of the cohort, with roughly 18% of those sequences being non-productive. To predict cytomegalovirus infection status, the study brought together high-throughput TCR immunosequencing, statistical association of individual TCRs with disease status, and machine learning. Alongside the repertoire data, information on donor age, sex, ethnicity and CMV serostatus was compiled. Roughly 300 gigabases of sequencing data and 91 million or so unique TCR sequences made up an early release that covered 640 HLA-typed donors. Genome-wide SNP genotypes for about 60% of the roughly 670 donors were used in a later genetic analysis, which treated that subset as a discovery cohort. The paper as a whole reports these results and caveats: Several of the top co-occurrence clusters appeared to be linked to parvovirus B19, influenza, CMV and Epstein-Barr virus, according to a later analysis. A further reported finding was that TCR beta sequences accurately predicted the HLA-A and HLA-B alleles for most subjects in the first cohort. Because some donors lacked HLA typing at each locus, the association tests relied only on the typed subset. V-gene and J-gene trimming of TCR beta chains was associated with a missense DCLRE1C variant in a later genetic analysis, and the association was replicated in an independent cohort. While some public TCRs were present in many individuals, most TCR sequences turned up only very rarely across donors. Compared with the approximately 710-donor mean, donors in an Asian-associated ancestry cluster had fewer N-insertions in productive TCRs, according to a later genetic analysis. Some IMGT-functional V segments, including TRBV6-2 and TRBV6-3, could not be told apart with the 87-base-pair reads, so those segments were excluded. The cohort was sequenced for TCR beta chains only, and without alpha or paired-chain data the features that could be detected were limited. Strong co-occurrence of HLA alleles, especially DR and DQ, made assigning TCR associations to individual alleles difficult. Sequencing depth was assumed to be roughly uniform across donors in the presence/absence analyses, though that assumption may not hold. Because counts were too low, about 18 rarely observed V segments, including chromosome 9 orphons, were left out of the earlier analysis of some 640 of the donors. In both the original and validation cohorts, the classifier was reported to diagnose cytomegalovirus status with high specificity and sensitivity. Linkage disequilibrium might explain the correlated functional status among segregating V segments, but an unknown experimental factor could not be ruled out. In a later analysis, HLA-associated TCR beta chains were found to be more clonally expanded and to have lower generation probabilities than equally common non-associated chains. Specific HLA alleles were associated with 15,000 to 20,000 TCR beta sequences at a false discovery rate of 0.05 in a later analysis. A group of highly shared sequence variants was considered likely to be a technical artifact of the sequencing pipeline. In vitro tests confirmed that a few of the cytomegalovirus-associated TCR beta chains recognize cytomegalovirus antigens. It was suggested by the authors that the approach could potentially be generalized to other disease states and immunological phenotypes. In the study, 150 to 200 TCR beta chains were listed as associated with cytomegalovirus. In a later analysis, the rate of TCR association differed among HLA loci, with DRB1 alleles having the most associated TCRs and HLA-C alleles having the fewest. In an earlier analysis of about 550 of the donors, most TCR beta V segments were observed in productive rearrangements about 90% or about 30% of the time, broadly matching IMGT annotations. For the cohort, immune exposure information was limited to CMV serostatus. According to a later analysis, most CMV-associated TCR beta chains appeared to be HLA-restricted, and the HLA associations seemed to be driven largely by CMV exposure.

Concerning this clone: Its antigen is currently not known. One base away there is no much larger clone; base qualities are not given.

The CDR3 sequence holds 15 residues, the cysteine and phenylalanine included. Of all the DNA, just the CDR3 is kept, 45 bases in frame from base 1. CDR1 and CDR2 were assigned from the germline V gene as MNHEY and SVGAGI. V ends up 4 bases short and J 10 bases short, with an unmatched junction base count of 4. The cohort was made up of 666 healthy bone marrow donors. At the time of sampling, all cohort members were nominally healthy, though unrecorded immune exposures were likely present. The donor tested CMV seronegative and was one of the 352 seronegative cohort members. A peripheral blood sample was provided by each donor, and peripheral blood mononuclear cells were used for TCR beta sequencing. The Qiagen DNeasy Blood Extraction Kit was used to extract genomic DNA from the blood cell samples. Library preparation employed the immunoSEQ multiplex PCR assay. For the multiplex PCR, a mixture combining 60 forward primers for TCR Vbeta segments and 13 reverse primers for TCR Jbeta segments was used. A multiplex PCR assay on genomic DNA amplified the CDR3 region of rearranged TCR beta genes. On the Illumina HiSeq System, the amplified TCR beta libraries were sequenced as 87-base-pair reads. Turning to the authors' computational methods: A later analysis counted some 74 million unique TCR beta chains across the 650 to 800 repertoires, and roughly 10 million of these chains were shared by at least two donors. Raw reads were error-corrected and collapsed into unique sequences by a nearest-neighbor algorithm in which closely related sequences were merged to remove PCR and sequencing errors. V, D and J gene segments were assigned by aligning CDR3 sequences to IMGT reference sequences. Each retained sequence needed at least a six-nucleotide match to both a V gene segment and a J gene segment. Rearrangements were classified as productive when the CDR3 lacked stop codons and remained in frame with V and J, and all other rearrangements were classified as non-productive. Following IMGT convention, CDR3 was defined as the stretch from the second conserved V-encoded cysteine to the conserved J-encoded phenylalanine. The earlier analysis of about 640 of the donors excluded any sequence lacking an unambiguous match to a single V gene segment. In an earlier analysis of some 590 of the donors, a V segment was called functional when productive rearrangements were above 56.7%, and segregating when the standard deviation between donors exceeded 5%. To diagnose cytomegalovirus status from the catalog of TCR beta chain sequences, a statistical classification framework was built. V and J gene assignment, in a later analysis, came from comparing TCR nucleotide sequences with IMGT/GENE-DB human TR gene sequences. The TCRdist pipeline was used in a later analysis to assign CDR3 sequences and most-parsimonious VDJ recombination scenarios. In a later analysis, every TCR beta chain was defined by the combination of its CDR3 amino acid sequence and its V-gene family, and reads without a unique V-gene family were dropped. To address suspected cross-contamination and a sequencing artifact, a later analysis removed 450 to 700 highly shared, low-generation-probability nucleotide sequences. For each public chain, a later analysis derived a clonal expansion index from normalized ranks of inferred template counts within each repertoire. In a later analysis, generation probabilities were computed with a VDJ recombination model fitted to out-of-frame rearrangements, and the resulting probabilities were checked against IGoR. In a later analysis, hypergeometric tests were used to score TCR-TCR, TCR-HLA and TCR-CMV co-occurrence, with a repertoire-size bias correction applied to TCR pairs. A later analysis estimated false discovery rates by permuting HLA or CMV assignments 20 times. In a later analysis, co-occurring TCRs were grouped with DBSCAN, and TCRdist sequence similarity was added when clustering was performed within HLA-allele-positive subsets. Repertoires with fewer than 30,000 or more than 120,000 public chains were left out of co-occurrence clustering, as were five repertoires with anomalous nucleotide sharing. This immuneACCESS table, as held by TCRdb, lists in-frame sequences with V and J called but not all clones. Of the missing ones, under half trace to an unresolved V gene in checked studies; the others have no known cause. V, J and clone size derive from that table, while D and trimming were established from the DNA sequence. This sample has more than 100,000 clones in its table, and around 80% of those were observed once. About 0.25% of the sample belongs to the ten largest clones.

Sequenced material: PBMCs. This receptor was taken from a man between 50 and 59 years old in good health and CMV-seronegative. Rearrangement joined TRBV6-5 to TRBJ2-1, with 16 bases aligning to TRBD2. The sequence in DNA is TGTGCCAGCAGTTTGGGACTAGCGGGGGGGCCGGAGCAGTTCTTC. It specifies CASSLGLAGGPEQFF.